This T cell receptor beta chain was captured in a study of blood T cells in healthy people across ages. Study-level points and caveats: It was not possible, with unsorted PBMCs, to conclusively compare naive and antigen-experienced cells. Both naive CD4+ cell counts and diversity were greater in long-lived donors than in aged donors.

The authors drew about 9.5 milliliters of peripheral blood from each donor. Germline lookup yields CDR1 DFQATT and CDR2 SNEGSKA (reference sequence). With 1 base clipped from V and 6 bases from J, the junction kept 8 bases outside the gene matches. The CDR3 runs to 14 residues. As concerns this clonotype: The antigen is unknown.

The second PCR ran about 6 to 12 cycles with a sample-barcoded 5' primer and J-beta primers. Tags on each cDNA molecule came from a template-switch adaptor with 12 random nucleotides. TCRdb fed the 5' RACE reads into MiXCR, producing one record per CDR3 protein. The sample comprises about 680,000 distinct CDR3 sequences, 45% to 50% of which are singletons, and under 35% rests with the top ten. The sample taken for sequencing was blood. The sequence came from a woman in her fifties or sixties in good health. The chain links TRBV20-1 to TRBJ2-7; 8 nucleotides align to TRBD2. CDR3 sequence: CSARVGGASGEQYF. For the CDR3, the DNA is TGCAGTGCTAGAGTCGGGGGGGCTTCTGGCGAGCAGTACTTC.